These T cell receptor beta chains were read from a single sample in a study of human T cells and chemical hapten exposure. TCRdb reanalysed the RACE reads using MiXCR and keeps one entry per CDR3 protein. The sample lists roughly 380,000 distinct CDR3 sequences; about 5.1% were seen once. The sequences come from whole blood, collected in connection with sensitization to the hapten diphenylcyclopropenone (DPC). These receptors originate from a woman between 45 and 65 years old with alopecia areata. Some clones in this sample may be carry-over from other donors' samples. The CDR3 runs from the conserved cysteine through the conserved F or W. The D gene is left open where the match is weak. Where a row states a size, it is once, few, many or the class of an expanded clone; other rows omit it.

d_call | j_call | v_call | clone_size | cdr3_nt | cdr3_aa
- | TRBJ1-1 | TRBV7-9 | - | TGTGCCAGCAACTTCGACACCCACACTGAAGCTTTCTTT | CASNFDTHTEAFF
- | TRBJ1-5 | TRBV12-3/TRBV12-4 | - | TGTGCCAGCAGTTTAGGGGCGACACATCAGCCCCAGCATTTT | CASSLGATHQPQHF
- | TRBJ2-1 | TRBV20-1 | - | TGCAGTGCTAGAGACTACCGGACGAGCTCCGTCAATGAGCAGTTCTTC | CSARDYRTSSVNEQFF
TRBD1 | TRBJ1-1 | TRBV7-2 | many | TGTGCCAGCAGCTCAAGCCGACAGGGGAACACTGAAGCTTTCTTT | CASSSSRQGNTEAFF
- | TRBJ1-6 | TRBV29-1 | many | TGCAGCGCCAGAGACCAGGGGAGTTCACCCCTCCACTTT | CSARDQGSSPLHF
TRBD1 | TRBJ2-3 | TRBV29-1 | many | TGCAGCGTTGGGGACAGGCTTAGCACAGATACGCAGTATTTT | CSVGDRLSTDTQYF
- | TRBJ1-1 | TRBV27 | many | TGTGCCAGCAGTTTATGGCTTAACGGGAACACTGAAGCTTTCTTT | CASSLWLNGNTEAFF
- | TRBJ1-2 | TRBV7-2 | many | TGTGCCAGCAGGGATCTCTCTAACTATGGCTACACCTTC | CASRDLSNYGYTF
- | TRBJ2-3 | TRBV3-1 | many | TGTGCCAGCAGCTTGGACCCTAGCACAGATACGCAGTATTTT | CASSLDPSTDTQYF
- | TRBJ2-3 | TRBV10-3 | few | TGTGCCATCAGTGATGAGCTGGTCACAGATACGCAGTATTTT | CAISDELVTDTQYF
- | TRBJ2-7 | TRBV7-8 | many | TGTGCCAGCAGCTCATCGTCGGGCTACGAGCAGTACTTC | CASSSSSGYEQYF
- | TRBJ1-2 | TRBV12-3/TRBV12-4 | few | TGTGCCAGCGATGACGGGACAACTAACTATGGCTACACCTTC | CASDDGTTNYGYTF
- | TRBJ2-1 | TRBV20-1 | few | TGCAGTGCTCGGACACAAAAATCATCCTACAATGAGCAGTTCTTC | CSARTQKSSYNEQFF
TRBD2 | TRBJ2-2 | TRBV6-2/TRBV6-3 | many | TGTGCCAGCAGTTACCTAGCGGGAGGCCCCCTTAACACCGGGGAGCTGTTTTTT | CASSYLAGGPLNTGELFF
- | TRBJ2-7 | TRBV9 | - | TGTGCCAGCAGCTCCTCCGGGACAAACACCTACGAGCAGTACTTC | CASSSSGTNTYEQYF
TRBD2 | TRBJ2-5 | TRBV5-1 | many | TGCGCCAGCAGCTTGCAGCGGGGGCCTCAAGAGACCCAGTACTTC | CASSLQRGPQETQYF
TRBD1 | TRBJ1-1 | TRBV5-1 | many | TGCGCCAGCAGCAATCCAGGGGGCCCTGAAGCTTTCTTT | CASSNPGGPEAFF
- | TRBJ1-5 | TRBV12-5 | - | TGTGCTAGTGGTTGGTGGGATAGCAATCAGCCCCAGCATTTT | CASGWWDSNQPQHF